This T cell receptor (beta chain) was observed in a study of T cell changes during pregnancy in multiple sclerosis. The CDR3 spans 13 residues. Germline V gene lookup returns CDR1 SQVTM and CDR2 ANQGSEA. V lost 7 bases and J lost 4, with 13 bases in between. Profiled with immunoSEQ multiplex PCR; TCRdb holds only in-frame clones, not every one. The table has 45,000 to 60,000 clones, roughly 90% seen once. This receptor was taken from a female donor with multiple sclerosis, enrolled in a pregnancy study. Sample: CD8+ T cells from peripheral blood mononuclear cells, taken before pregnancy. The V gene is TRBV29-1, the J gene TRBJ1-4; D is ambiguous. This chain's CDR3 is CSARVTNNEKLFF. For the CDR3, the DNA is TGCAGCGCCCGGGTTACAAATAATGAAAAACTGTTTTTT.